These 16 T cell receptor beta chains share one sample of origin, sequenced in a study of Tregs in tolerant kidney transplant recipients (dated by TCRdb to the late 2010s). No antigen has been assigned to these receptors. Library preparation used the immunoSEQ multiplex PCR assay. In its TCRdb copy, this immuneACCESS table keeps in-frame sequences only and misses some clones. Where compared with another copy, unresolved V genes explain less than half of these, and the others have no known cause. The sample table holds about 8,600 clones, of which 45% to 50% were seen once. Of the sample, approximately 5.9% falls within the top ten clones. Sequenced: CD4+ T cells from blood cultured with allogeneic cells. The receptor source for this set is a human donor in good health.

By its share, this clone is medium-sized. V is TRBV21-1 and J is TRBJ2-1. TRBV21-1 is a listed pseudogene. The CDR3 runs 16 residues. The chain's CDR3 is CASSKGFTSHYNEQFF. The CDR3 DNA follows: TGTGCCAGCAGCAAGGGTTTTACCTCCCACTACAATGAGCAGTTCTTC.

This clone was recorded a few times. This chain uses TRBV5-1 with TRBJ1-2; D is possibly TRBD1 (5 bases). This CDR3 has 15 amino acids. Germline values: CDR1 SGHRS, CDR2 YFSETQ. Deletions cut 0 bases from V and 5 bases from J, with 14 bases between. DNA of the CDR3: TGCGCCAGCAGCTTGGACCTACCCGACAGATATGGCTACACCTTC. It encodes CASSLDLPDRYGYTF.

By its share, this clone is medium-sized. The chain has TRBV6-5 and TRBJ2-5, with D possibly TRBD2 on 6 matching bases. This CDR3 is built from 11 residues. Trimming shortened V by 8 bases and J by 3 bases, and 7 bases separated the two germline ends. Germline V CDR1 and CDR2: MNHEY, SVGAGI. The CDR3 loop is CASGRKETQYF. In nucleotides, the CDR3 is TGTGCCAGCGGGAGGAAAGAGACCCAGTACTTC.

In its sample, this clone was seen a few times. J is TRBJ1-1 and V is TRBV7-9, with D perhaps matching TRBD1 (6 bases). This CDR3 is 14 amino acids long. Germline V CDR1 and CDR2: SEHNR, FQNEAQ (reference sequence). The V gene lost 5 bases and the J gene lost 4 bases, with 14 bases spanning the gap. Written as DNA, the CDR3 is TGTGCCAGCAGCCACGACGAGGGGGGCACTGAAGCTTTCTTT. This encodes CASSHDEGGTEAFF.

The chain has TRBV5-8 and TRBJ1-1; 8 nucleotides match TRBD1. V dropped 4 bases and J dropped 0; count of bases not matched to a gene: 5. Germline V CDR1 and CDR2: SGHTS, YDEGEE. The CDR3 runs to 15 residues. The CDR3 sequence is CASSQQGGLNTEAFF. CDR3 bases: TGTGCCAGCAGCCAACAGGGGGGGTTGAACACTGAAGCTTTCTTT.

This clone is classed as medium-sized. The chain carries TRBV7-2 and TRBJ2-3; tentative D call: TRBD1 (5 bases). Deletions cut 8 bases from V and 0 bases from J, with 9 bases between. The length of the CDR3 is 13 residues. CDR1 and CDR2 (germline): SGHTA, FQGNSA. CDR3 region: CASSGHSTDTQYF. CDR3 sequence (DNA): TGTGCCAGCTCAGGGCATAGCACAGATACGCAGTATTTT.

The rearrangement joins TRBV10-3 to TRBJ1-5; 8 positions match TRBD1. Looked up from germline, CDR1 is ENHRY and CDR2 is SYGVKD. There are 15 residues in the CDR3. V shed 3 bases and J 7 bases; nucleotides not matched to a gene: 8. The DNA for the CDR3 is TGTGCCATCAGTGAAGGGCAGGGGGCTGGGCAGCCCCAGCATTTT. Translated: CAISEGQGAGQPQHF.

J is TRBJ2-5 and V is TRBV4-1; D is unresolved. Germline assignment: CDR1 MGHRA and CDR2 YSYEKL. V was clipped by 0 bases and J by 4 bases, with 18 bases between them. CDR3 length equals 17 residues. CDR3 region: CASSQDRSPSKPETQYF. The CDR3 bases are TGCGCCAGCAGCCAAGATAGGAGCCCGAGCAAGCCAGAGACCCAGTACTTC.

This clone is classed as medium-sized. J is TRBJ1-1 and V is TRBV2, with a possible D match to TRBD1 (6 bases). This CDR3 region has 13 residues. Trimming cost V 6 bases and J 11 bases, with 19 bases left between them. Germline values: CDR1 SNHLY, CDR2 FYNNEI. This chain's CDR3 is CASRGNREEDAFF. As DNA, the CDR3 is TGTGCCAGCAGGGGGAACAGGGAGGAAGATGCTTTCTTT.

In its sample, this clone was seen once. V and J are TRBV28 and TRBJ2-5, with D possibly TRBD2 on 5 matching bases. Trimming pared 7 bases from V and 5 bases from J, leaving 14 bases between. This CDR3 spans 13 amino acids. Germline V lookup: CDR1 MDHEN, CDR2 SYDVKM. CDR3 DNA: TGTGCCAGCACTTTGGGAGTTGAGGAGACCCAGTACTTC. This encodes CASTLGVEETQYF.

This clone was counted a single time. This rearrangement joins TRBV6-6 to TRBJ2-7; D gene uncertain. This CDR3 comprises 14 residues. The germline V gene has CDR1 MNHNY and CDR2 SVGAGI (reference sequence). With 2 bases removed from V and 1 base from J, the gap between germline ends came to 9 bases. This chain's CDR3 is CASSYDGLSYEQYF. Written as DNA, the CDR3 is TGTGCCAGCAGTTACGACGGGCTTTCCTACGAGCAGTACTTC.

This chain links TRBV5-1 with TRBJ2-2, with a weak D call TRBD1 (6 bases). Trimming pared 1 base from V and 1 base from J, leaving 8 bases between. The germline CDR1 and CDR2 sequences are SGHRS and YFSETQ. There are 15 residues in the CDR3. This chain's CDR3 is CASSLLQGNTGELFF. The CDR3 coding sequence is TGCGCCAGCAGCTTGTTACAGGGGAACACCGGGGAGCTGTTTTTT. Using reference TRBV5-1 and TRBJ2-2 for the parts outside the CDR3, the full variable domain is KAGVTQTPRYLIKTRGQQVTLSCSPISGHRSVSWYQQTPGQGLQFLFEYFSETQRNKGNFPGRFSGRQFSNSRSEMNVSTLELGDSALYLCASSLLQGNTGELFFGEGSRLTVL.

This clone was seen a few times. The genes are TRBV9 and TRBJ2-7; 11 bases fit TRBD1. CDR3 size: 14 residues. Looked up from germline, CDR1 is SGDLS and CDR2 is YYNGEE. V dropped 4 bases and J dropped 3; count of bases not matched to a gene: 3. This chain's CDR3 is CASSTGTGGYEQYF. DNA of the CDR3: TGTGCCAGCAGCACCGGGACAGGGGGCTACGAGCAGTACTTC.

The rearrangement links TRBV5-4 to TRBJ1-2; D is ambiguous. The CDR3 consists of 12 residues. The germline V gene has CDR1 SGHNT and CDR2 YYREEE (reference sequence). Deletions cut 0 bases from V and 10 bases from J, with 10 bases between. CDR3 protein: CASSLAARNYTF. CDR3 bases: TGTGCCAGCAGCTTGGCCGCCAGGAACTACACCTTC.

V usage is TRBV7-2 and J usage is TRBJ2-3; 8 bases match TRBD2. The germline gives CDR1 SGHTA, CDR2 FQGNSA. CDR3 length: 17 residues. The ends lost 1 base at V and 4 bases at J; junction bases unmatched: 10. CDR3 nucleotide sequence: TGTGCCAGCAGCTTAGTAGGGGGACTAGTCTTTCCAGATACGCAGTATTTT. Protein: CASSLVGGLVFPDTQYF.

The rearrangement joins TRBV7-6 to TRBJ2-2; D is unclear. The V end lost 2 bases, the J end lost 4 bases, and 8 bases lay between the germline ends. Germline CDR1 is SGHVS and CDR2 is FNYEAQ. CDR3 length: 14 residues. The CDR3 bases are TGTGCCAGCAGCTTATACGGGCTCACCGGGGAGCTGTTTTTT. Translated: CASSLYGLTGELFF.